This T cell receptor (beta chain) was profiled in a study of blood T cell repertoires in COVID-19. Overall study context: Collection of acute and convalescent COVID-19 samples took place in the United States, Italy and Spain. T cells, B-cell-depleted T cells, or PBMCs supplied cDNA or gDNA.

CDR3 length equals 16 residues. Trimming removed 3 bases from V and 4 bases from J; junction bases left unmatched: 10. Germline lookup yields CDR1 KGHSH and CDR2 LQKENI. Study processing details: Reference gene primer amplification gave estimated nucleated cell counts. Here immunoSEQ multiplex PCR was the method, and the copy in TCRdb shows in-frame clones only, minus some. V, J and clone size are those of that table, while D and trimming were read from the DNA. Here the sample spans 78,000 or so clones, about four fifths being singletons. The sequence derives from a human donor in a cohort sampled during active COVID-19. Material for sequencing was peripheral blood. The chain recombines TRBV18 with TRBJ1-1; 8 positions agree with TRBD1. The CDR3 DNA reads as TGTGCCAGCTCACCCTCCCAGCAGGGGGCGGCCACTGAAGCTTTCTTT. Translating gives CASSPSQQGAATEAFF.